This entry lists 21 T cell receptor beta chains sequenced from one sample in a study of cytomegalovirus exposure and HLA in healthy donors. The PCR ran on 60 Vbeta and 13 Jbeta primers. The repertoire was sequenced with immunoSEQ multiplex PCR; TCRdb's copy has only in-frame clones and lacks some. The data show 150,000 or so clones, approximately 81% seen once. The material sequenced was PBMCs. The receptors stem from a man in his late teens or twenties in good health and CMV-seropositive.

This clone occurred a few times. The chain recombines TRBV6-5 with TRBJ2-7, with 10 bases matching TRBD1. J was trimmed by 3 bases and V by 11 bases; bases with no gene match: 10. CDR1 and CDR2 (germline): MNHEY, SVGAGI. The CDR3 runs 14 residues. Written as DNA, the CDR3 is TGTGCCGCCGGCCCGGGGACAGGGGTCTACGAGCAGTACTTC. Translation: CAAGPGTGVYEQYF.

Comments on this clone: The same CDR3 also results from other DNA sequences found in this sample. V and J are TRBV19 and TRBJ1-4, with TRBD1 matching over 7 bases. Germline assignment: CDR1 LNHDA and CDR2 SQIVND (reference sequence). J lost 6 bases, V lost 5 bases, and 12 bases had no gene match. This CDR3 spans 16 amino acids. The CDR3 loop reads CASSGDRDSGDEKLFF. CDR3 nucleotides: TGTGCCAGTAGTGGAGACAGGGATTCTGGGGATGAAAAACTGTTTTTT.

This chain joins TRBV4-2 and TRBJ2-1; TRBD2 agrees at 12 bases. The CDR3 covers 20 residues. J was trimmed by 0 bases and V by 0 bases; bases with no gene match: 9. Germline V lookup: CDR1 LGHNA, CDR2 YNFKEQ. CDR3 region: CASSQDHSLAGGRSYNEQFF. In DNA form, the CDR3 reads TGTGCCAGCAGCCAAGATCATTCGCTAGCGGGGGGGCGCTCCTACAATGAGCAGTTCTTC.

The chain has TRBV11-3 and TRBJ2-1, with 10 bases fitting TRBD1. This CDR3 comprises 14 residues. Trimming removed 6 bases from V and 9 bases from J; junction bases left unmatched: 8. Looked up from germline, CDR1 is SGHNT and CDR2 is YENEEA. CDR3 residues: CASSNRQGAGEQFF. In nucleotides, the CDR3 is TGTGCCAGCAGTAATCGACAGGGGGCTGGTGAGCAGTTCTTC.

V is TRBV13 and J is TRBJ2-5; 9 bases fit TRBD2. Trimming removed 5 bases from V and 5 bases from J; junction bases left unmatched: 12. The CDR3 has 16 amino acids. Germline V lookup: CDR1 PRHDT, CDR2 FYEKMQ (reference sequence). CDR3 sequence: CASSILAGEVGETQYF. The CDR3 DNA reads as TGTGCCAGCAGCATATTAGCGGGGGAGGTGGGGGAGACCCAGTACTTC.

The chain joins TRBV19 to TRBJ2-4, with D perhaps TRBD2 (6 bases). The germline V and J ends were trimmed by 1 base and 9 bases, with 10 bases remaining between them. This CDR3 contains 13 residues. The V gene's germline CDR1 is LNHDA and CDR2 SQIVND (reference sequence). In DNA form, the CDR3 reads TGTGCCAGTAGTATAGCGGAGGGAGGCATTCAGTACTTC. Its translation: CASSIAEGGIQYF.

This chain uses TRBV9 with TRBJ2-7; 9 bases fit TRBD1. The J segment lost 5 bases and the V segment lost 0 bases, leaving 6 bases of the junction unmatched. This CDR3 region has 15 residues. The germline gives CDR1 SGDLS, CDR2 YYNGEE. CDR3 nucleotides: TGTGCCAGCAGCGTAGTCCCAACAGGGGGCGACGAGCAGTACTTC. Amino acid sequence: CASSVVPTGGDEQYF.

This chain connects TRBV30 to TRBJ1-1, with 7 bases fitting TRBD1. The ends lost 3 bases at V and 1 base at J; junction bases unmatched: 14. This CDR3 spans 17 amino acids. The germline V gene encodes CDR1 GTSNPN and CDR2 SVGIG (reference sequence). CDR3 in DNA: TGTGCCTGGAGCTGGAGGGGGCGCGCCCCCGCGAACACTGAAGCTTTCTTT. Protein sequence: CAWSWRGRAPANTEAFF.

CDR3 DNA: TGTGCCAGCAGTTACTGGGGACAGGGGGGGTCCGGGGAGCTGTTTTTT. Protein sequence: CASSYWGQGGSGELFF. The V and J genes are TRBV6-5 and TRBJ2-2, with 11 bases aligning to TRBD1. Germline CDR1 reads MNHEY; CDR2 reads SVGAGI. V gave up 1 base and J gave up 6 bases; unmatched junction bases: 4. CDR3 length equals 16 residues.

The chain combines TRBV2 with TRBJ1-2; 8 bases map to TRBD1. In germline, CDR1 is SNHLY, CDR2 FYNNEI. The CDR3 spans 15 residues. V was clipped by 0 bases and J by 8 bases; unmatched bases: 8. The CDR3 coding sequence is TGTGCCAGCAGTGAAGCGGGGACAGGATTATCCGGCTACACCTTC. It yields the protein CASSEAGTGLSGYTF.

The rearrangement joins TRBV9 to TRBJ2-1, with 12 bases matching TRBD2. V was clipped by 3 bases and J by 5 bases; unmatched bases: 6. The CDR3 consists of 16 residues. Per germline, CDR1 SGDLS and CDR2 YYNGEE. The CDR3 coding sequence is TGTGCCAGCAGCGAACGACTAGCGGGGGTGAACAATGAGCAGTTCTTC. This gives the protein CASSERLAGVNNEQFF. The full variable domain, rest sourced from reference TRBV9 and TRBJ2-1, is DSGVTQTPKHLITATGQRVTLRCSPRSGDLSVYWYQQSLDQGLQFLIQYYNGEERAKGNILERFSAQQFPDLHSELNLSSLELGDSALYFCASSERLAGVNNEQFFGPGTRLTVL.

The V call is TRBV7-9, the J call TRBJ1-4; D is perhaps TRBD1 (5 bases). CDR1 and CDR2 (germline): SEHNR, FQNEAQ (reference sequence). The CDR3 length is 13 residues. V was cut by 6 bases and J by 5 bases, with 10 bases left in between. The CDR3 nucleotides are TGTGCCAGCAGTGGGGCTCCCAATGAAAAACTGTTTTTT. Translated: CASSGAPNEKLFF.

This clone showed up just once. CDR3 region: CASSFDVSSWSGYTF. The CDR3 coding sequence is TGTGCCAGCAGCTTTGATGTCAGTTCCTGGAGTGGCTACACCTTC. The gene calls are TRBV5-4 and TRBJ1-2; D is ambiguous. The CDR3 runs 15 residues. CDR1 and CDR2 (germline): SGHNT, YYREEE (reference sequence). V was cut by 2 bases and J by 7 bases, with 18 bases left in between.

The DNA for the CDR3 is TGCGCCAGCAGCTTCTATTCGGACTCCTCTCAGGAGCAGTACTTC. This encodes CASSFYSDSSQEQYF. J is TRBJ2-7 and V is TRBV5-1; D perhaps matches TRBD2 (5 bases). Trimming cost V 2 bases and J 7 bases, with 19 bases left between them. Germline values: CDR1 SGHRS, CDR2 YFSETQ. CDR3 size: 15 residues.

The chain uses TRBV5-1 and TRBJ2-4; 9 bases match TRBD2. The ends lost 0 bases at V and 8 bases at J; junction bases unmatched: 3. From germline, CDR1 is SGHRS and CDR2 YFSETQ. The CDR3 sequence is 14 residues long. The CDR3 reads CASSLGGGADIQYF. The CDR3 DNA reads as TGCGCCAGCAGCTTGGGCGGGGGGGCCGACATTCAGTACTTC.

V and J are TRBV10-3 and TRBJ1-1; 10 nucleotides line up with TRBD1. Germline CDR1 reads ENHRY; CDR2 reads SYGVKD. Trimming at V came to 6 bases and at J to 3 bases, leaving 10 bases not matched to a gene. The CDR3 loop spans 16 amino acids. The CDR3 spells CAISGGPGTGDTEAFF. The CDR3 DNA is TGTGCCATCAGCGGAGGACCCGGGACAGGGGACACTGAAGCTTTCTTT.

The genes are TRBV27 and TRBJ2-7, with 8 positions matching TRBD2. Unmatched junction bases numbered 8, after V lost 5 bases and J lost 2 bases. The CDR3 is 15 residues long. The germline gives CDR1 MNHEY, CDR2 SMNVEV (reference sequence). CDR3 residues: CASSETGLVAYEQYF. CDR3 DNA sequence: TGTGCCAGCAGTGAGACGGGACTAGTCGCCTACGAGCAGTACTTC.

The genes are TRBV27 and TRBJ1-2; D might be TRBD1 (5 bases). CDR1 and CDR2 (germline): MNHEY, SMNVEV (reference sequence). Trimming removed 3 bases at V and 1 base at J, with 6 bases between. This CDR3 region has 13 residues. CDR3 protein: CASSLGLNYGYTF. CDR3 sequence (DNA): TGTGCCAGCAGTTTGGGGCTTAACTATGGCTACACCTTC.

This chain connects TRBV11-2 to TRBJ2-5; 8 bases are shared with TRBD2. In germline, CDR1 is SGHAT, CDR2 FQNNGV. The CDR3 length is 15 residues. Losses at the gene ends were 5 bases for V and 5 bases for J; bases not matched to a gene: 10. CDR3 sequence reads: CASSGNGGAAETQYF. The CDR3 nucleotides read TGTGCCAGCAGCGGGAACGGGGGGGCTGCCGAGACCCAGTACTTC.

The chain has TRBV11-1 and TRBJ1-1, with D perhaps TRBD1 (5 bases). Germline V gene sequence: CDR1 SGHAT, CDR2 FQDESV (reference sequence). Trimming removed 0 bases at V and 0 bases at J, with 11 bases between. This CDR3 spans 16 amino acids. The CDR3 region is CASSLAATVLNTEAFF. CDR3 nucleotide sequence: TGTGCCAGCAGCTTAGCTGCGACAGTTTTGAACACTGAAGCTTTCTTT.

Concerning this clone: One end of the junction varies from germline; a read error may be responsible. The CDR3 spells CASSSQGGKNSQYF. The DNA for the CDR3 is TGTGCCAGCAGCTCACAGGGGGGGAAAAACAGTCAGTACTTC. The chain is built from TRBV7-2 and TRBJ2-4, with TRBD1 as a possible D gene (8 bases). Germline values: CDR1 SGHTA, CDR2 FQGNSA. The CDR3 is made up of 14 amino acids.